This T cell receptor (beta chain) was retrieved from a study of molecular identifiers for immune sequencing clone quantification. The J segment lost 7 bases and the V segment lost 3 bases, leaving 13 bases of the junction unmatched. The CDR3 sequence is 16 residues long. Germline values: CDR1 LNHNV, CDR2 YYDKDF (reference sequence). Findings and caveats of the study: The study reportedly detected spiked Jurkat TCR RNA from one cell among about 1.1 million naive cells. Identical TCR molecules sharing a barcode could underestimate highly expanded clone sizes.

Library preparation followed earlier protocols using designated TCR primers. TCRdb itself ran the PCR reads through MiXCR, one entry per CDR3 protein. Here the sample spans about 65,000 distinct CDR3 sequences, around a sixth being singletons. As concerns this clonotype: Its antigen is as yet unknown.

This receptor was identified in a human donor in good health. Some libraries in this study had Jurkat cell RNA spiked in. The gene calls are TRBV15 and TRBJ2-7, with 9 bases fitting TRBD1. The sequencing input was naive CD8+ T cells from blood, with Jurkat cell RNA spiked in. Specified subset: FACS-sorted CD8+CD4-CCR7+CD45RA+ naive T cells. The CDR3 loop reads CATSSPGQGSVWEQYF. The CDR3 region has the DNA TGTGCCACCAGCAGTCCGGGACAGGGTTCAGTTTGGGAGCAGTACTTC.